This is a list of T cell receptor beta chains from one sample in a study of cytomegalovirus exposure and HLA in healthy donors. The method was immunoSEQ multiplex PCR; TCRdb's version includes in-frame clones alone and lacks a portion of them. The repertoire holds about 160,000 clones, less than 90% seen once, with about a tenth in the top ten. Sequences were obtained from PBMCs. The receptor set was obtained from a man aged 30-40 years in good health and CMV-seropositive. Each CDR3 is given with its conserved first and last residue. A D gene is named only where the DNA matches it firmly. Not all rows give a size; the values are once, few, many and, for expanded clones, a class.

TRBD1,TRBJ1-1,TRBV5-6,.,TGTGCCAGCAGGTTGGGACAGAGAAACACTGAAGCTTTCTTT,CASRLGQRNTEAFF
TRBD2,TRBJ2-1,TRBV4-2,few,TGTGCCAGCAGCCAAGAAGGGCCCGGCGGGGGACCTAACAATGAGCAGTTCTTC,CASSQEGPGGGPNNEQFF
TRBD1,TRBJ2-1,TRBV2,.,TGTGCCAGCAGTGGGACAGGGGGTAATCATGAGCAGTTCTTC,CASSGTGGNHEQFF
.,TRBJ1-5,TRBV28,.,TGTGCCAGCAGTCCTACCTCCTGGGGCAAATACGGCAATCAGCCCCAGCATTTT,CASSPTSWGKYGNQPQHF
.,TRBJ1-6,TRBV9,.,TGTGCCAGCAGCGTAGGCCCGGGACACATTCCCTCCTATAATTCACCCCTCCACTTT,CASSVGPGHIPSYNSPLHF
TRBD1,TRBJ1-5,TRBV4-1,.,TGCGCCAGCAGCCCACAGGGGTGGCCTCAGCCCCAGCATTTT,CASSPQGWPQPQHF
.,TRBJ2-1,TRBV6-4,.,TGTGCCAGCAGTGACTCCGCTCGGGGGGAGCAGTTCTTC,CASSDSARGEQFF
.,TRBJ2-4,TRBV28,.,TGTGCCAGCAGTTTAGGGCTAGTCACCAGGGTAGCCAAAAACATTCAGTACTTC,CASSLGLVTRVAKNIQYF
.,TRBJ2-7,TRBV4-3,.,TGCGCCAGCAGCCAAGGCGCCAGGGGAAACTCCTACGAGCAGTACTTC,CASSQGARGNSYEQYF
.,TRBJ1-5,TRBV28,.,TGTGCCAGCAGTTCCACCGGGACATGGAGAGATCAGCCCCAGCATTTT,CASSSTGTWRDQPQHF
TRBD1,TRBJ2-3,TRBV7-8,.,TGTGCCAGCAGCTTACCGACAGGGGGCTCGACTTATACGCAGTATTTT,CASSLPTGGSTYTQYF
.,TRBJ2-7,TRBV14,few,TGTGCCAGCAGCCAAGCGAGTTCCTACGAGCAGTACTTC,CASSQASSYEQYF
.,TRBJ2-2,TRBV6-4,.,TGTGCCAGCAGTGAAGAGGGAAGGAACACCGGGGAGCTGTTTTTT,CASSEEGRNTGELFF
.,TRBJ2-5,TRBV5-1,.,TGCGCCAGCAGCTTGATACCAGGGGGGTTGGAGACCCAGTACTTC,CASSLIPGGLETQYF
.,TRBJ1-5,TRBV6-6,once,TGTGCCAGTTGGCGACAGGAAAGCAATCAGCCCCAGCATTTT,CASWRQESNQPQHF
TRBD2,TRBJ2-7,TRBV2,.,TGTGCCAGCAGTGAAGAGCGGGGTAGCTCCTACGAGCAGTACTTC,CASSEERGSSYEQYF
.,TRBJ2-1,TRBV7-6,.,TGTGCCAGCAGCTTAGTGGGGCAGGGATACAATGAGCAGTTCTTC,CASSLVGQGYNEQFF
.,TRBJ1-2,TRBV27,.,TGTGCCAGCAGTTCTGACAGATATGGCTACACCTTC,CASSSDRYGYTF
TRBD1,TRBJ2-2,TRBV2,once,TGTGCCAGCAGTGAACCAAGGGACAGGTACACCGGGGAGCTGTTTTTT,CASSEPRDRYTGELFF
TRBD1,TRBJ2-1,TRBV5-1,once,TGCGCCAGCACCGGACAGGGGGGATACAATGAGCAGTTCTTC,CASTGQGGYNEQFF
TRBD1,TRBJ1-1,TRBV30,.,TGTGCCTGGAGTGTACCAGGGGGCGTAGGGAACACTGAAGCTTTCTTT,CAWSVPGGVGNTEAFF
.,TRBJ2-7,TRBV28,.,TGTGCCAGCAGTTTCCGGGGAACATCCTACGAGCAGTACTTC,CASSFRGTSYEQYF
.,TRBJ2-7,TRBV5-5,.,TGTGCCAGCAGCTTGGACAGGGAAGGATCGGGGCAGTACTTC,CASSLDREGSGQYF
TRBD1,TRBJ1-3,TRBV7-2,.,TGTGCCAGCAGCTTAGCGTCGACAGGGTTTTCTGGAAACACCATATATTTT,CASSLASTGFSGNTIYF
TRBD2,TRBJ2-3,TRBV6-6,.,TGTGCCAGCAGTTCCTGGATGACTAGCGCCGGGAATACGCAGTATTTT,CASSSWMTSAGNTQYF
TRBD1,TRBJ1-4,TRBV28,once,TGTGCCAGCAGCCTGCCGGGGACAGGGGGAACAACTAATGAAAAACTGTTTTTT,CASSLPGTGGTTNEKLFF
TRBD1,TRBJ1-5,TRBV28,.,TGTGCCAGCAGTTCTCTCAGGGACAGCCTTTATAGCAATCAGCCCCAGCATTTT,CASSSLRDSLYSNQPQHF
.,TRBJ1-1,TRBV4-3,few,TGCGCCAGCGGTCCTTTGGGGCTGAACACTGAAGCTTTCTTT,CASGPLGLNTEAFF
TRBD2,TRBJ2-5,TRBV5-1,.,TGCGCCAGCAGCTTGGGGTTAGATAGCGGGGTTGAGACCCAGTACTTC,CASSLGLDSGVETQYF
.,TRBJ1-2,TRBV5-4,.,TGTGCCAGCAGCACAAAAAATAACTATGGCTACACCTTC,CASSTKNNYGYTF
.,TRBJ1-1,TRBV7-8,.,TGTGCCAGCAGCTTAAAGCAAACCGCCACTGAAGCTTTCTTT,CASSLKQTATEAFF
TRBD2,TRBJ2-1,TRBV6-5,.,TGTGCCAGCACTCGTAGCGGGGCTACCTACAATGAGCAGTTCTTC,CASTRSGATYNEQFF
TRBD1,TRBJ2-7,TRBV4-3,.,TGCGCCAGCAGCCAAGCCCCGGGACAGACCTACGAGCAGTACTTC,CASSQAPGQTYEQYF
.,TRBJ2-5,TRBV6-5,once,TGTGCCAGCAGCCGCACAGGCTCGGAGACCCAGTACTTC,CASSRTGSETQYF
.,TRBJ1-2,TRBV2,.,TGTGCCAGCAGTGAATCCGTAGGGGGTTCCTATGGCTACACCTTC,CASSESVGGSYGYTF
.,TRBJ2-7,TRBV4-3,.,TGCGCCAGCAGCTCCTCCTCCGGCTACGAGCAGTACTTC,CASSSSSGYEQYF
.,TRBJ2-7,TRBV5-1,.,TGCGCCAGCAGCATTTCACAGGGTTACGAGCAGTACTTC,CASSISQGYEQYF
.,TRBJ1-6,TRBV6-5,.,TGTGCCAGCAGAACAGGAGACTCACCCCTCCACTTT,CASRTGDSPLHF
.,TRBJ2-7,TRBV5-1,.,TGCGCCAGCAGCTCCCCCGAGGGTTCCTACGAGCAGTACTTC,CASSSPEGSYEQYF
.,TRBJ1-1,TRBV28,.,TGTGCCAGCAGTCCAACTAGGAACACTGAAGCTTTCTTT,CASSPTRNTEAFF
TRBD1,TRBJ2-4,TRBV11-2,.,TGTGCCAGCAGCCATTTCCGGGACAGCGACAAAAACATTCAGTACTTC,CASSHFRDSDKNIQYF
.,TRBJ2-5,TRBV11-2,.,TGTGCCAGCAGCGGGGGACTGCCTCAAGAGACCCAGTACTTC,CASSGGLPQETQYF